The 29 T cell receptor beta chains reported below all come from one sample, sequenced in a study of T-cell reconstitution after alpha-beta-depleted transplantation in children. Unique molecular identifiers featured in how the TCRbeta library was prepared. TCRdb called the PCR reads again in MiXCR, with one record for every CDR3 protein. The repertoire holds about 540,000 distinct CDR3 sequences, with around 16% as singletons. The input for sequencing was PBMCs from the stem cell graft donor, taken from the stem cell graft. The source is a human donor who donated a stem cell graft to a child with acute lymphoblastic leukemia.

The chain recombines TRBV27 with TRBJ2-3; D gene unclear. The CDR3 length is 11 residues. Germline assignment: CDR1 MNHEY and CDR2 SMNVEV (reference sequence). V lost 5 bases to trimming and J lost 5 bases, with 5 bases between them. The CDR3: CASSAQDTQYF. CDR3 DNA sequence: TGTGCCAGCAGTGCCCAAGATACGCAGTATTTT.

This sequence joins TRBV4-1 and TRBJ1-2; D ambiguous. The CDR3 is 13 amino acids. Germline CDR1 and CDR2: MGHRA and YSYEKL. The V end lost 0 bases, the J end lost 6 bases, and 8 bases lay between the germline ends. CDR3: CASSQDSENGYTF. The DNA of the CDR3 is TGCGCCAGCAGCCAAGATTCGGAAAATGGCTACACCTTC.

This chain connects TRBV27 to TRBJ2-3; no clear D gene. The V and J ends lost 2 bases and 6 bases respectively, with 6 bases between them. The germline gives CDR1 MNHEY, CDR2 SMNVEV (reference sequence). This CDR3 is 12 amino acids long. CDR3 sequence: CASSLGWDTQYF. In DNA, the CDR3 is TGTGCCAGCAGTTTAGGGTGGGATACGCAGTATTTT.

The V gene is TRBV18, the J gene TRBJ2-3; D not resolved. In germline, CDR1 is KGHSH, CDR2 LQKENI. The CDR3 contains 15 residues. Trimming left V 1 base short and J 1 base short, with 9 bases between. CDR3 amino acids: CASSPQGRGTDTQYF. DNA for the CDR3: TGTGCCAGCTCACCACAGGGTAGGGGCACAGATACGCAGTATTTT.

V gene TRBV29-1 combines with J gene TRBJ1-1; D gene ambiguous. CDR3 size: 14 residues. Germline-derived CDR1 and CDR2 are SQVTM and ANQGSEA. The V and J ends lost 0 bases and 1 base respectively, with 9 bases between them. The CDR3 here is CSVEEFKGNTEAFF. In DNA, the CDR3 is TGCAGCGTTGAAGAGTTCAAGGGGAACACTGAAGCTTTCTTT.

This chain links TRBV20-1 with TRBJ1-1, with D unresolved. V lost 0 bases, J lost 4 bases, and 18 bases lay in between. The CDR3 runs 16 residues. Germline-derived CDR1 and CDR2 are DFQATT and SNEGSKA (reference sequence). This CDR3 is CSARDRWRAGVTEAFF. The CDR3 DNA reads as TGCAGTGCTAGAGATCGTTGGAGGGCTGGAGTCACTGAAGCTTTCTTT.

The chain combines TRBV3-1 with TRBJ2-3; 7 positions match TRBD1. The CDR3 runs 18 residues. Germline V CDR1 and CDR2: LGHDT, YNNKEL (reference sequence). V lost 6 bases, J lost 1 base, and 16 bases stayed unmatched. In DNA form, the CDR3 reads TGTGCCAGCAGTCCGCTGGACAGGCCAGGAACCGGCACAGATACGCAGTATTTT. Amino acids: CASSPLDRPGTGTDTQYF.

The chain employs TRBV7-9 and TRBJ2-7; 11 nucleotides match TRBD2. The CDR3 covers 15 residues. Germline-derived CDR1 and CDR2 are SEHNR and FQNEAQ (reference sequence). The junction had 4 bases not matched to a gene; V was cut back by 4 bases and J by 2 bases. The chain's CDR3 is CASSSLAGVPYEQYF. Here the CDR3 DNA reads TGTGCCAGCAGCTCACTAGCGGGAGTTCCCTACGAGCAGTACTTC. Looking up the rest from reference TRBV7-9 and TRBJ2-7 gives the full variable domain: DTGVSQNPRHKITKRGQNVTFRCDPISEHNRLYWYRQTLGQGPEFLTYFQNEAQLEKSRLLSDRFSAERPKGSFSTLEIQRTEQGDSAMYLCASSSLAGVPYEQYFGPGTRLTVT.

This clonotype was seen only a few times. The gene calls are TRBV28 and TRBJ2-7; no clear D. Germline V gene sequence: CDR1 MDHEN, CDR2 SYDVKM. With 3 bases removed from V and 7 bases from J, the gap between germline ends came to 10 bases. The CDR3 extends over 12 amino acids. CDR3 sequence: CASSFGLKEQYF. As DNA, the CDR3 is TGTGCCAGCAGTTTTGGGCTCAAGGAGCAGTACTTC.

This clonotype was counted between two and nine times. The chain joins TRBV29-1 to TRBJ1-2; no definite D call. The CDR3 runs 16 residues. Germline V gene sequence: CDR1 SQVTM, CDR2 ANQGSEA. DNA of the CDR3: TGCAGACATAAGCTGGGAGAACCGCCACCGCTATATGGCTACACCTTC. Translated: CRHKLGEPPPLYGYTF.

This clonotype has only a few counts. The chain carries TRBV7-2 and TRBJ1-1, with unresolved D. CDR1 and CDR2 (germline): SGHTA, FQGNSA. V was pared by 5 bases and J by 1 base, with 11 bases between. This CDR3 has 14 amino acids. DNA of the CDR3: TGTGCCAGCAGCCCAGTTTCGGGGAACACTGAAGCTTTCTTT. As protein: CASSPVSGNTEAFF.

The gene calls are TRBV7-8 and TRBJ2-7; D gene uncertain. CDR1 SGHVS and CDR2 FQNEAQ come from the germline V gene. This CDR3 spans 15 amino acids. Trimming took off 1 base at V and 1 base at J, with 11 bases between the two ends. Here the CDR3 reads CASSLDRGRSYEQYF. CDR3 sequence (DNA): TGTGCCAGCAGCTTAGACAGAGGAAGGTCCTACGAGCAGTACTTC.

The chain recombines TRBV7-2 with TRBJ2-1; 8 bases fit TRBD2. This CDR3 has 15 amino acids. With 2 bases clipped from V and 10 bases from J, the junction kept 10 bases outside the gene matches. Germline V gives CDR1 SGHTA, CDR2 FQGNSA. In DNA, the CDR3 is TGTGCCAGCAGCTTACAAAGCGGGAGTGGTAGGGAGCAGTTCTTC. This translates into CASSLQSGSGREQFF.

This clonotype was seen just once. The chain couples TRBV20-1 to TRBJ1-5; D is unresolved. The CDR3 has 12 residues. CDR1 is DFQATT, CDR2 SNEGSKA, per germline (reference sequence). The V and J ends lost 6 bases and 2 bases respectively, with 8 bases between them. The CDR3 nucleotides are TGCAGTGCCACGCAGCGCAATCAGCCCCAGCATTTT. This encodes CSATQRNQPQHF.

The chain employs TRBV20-1 and TRBJ2-7; D is uncertain. V was shortened by 0 bases and J by 7 bases, with 13 bases between the two germline ends. Germline V gene data show CDR1 as DFQATT and CDR2 as SNEGSKA (reference sequence). The CDR3 runs to 13 residues. The CDR3 protein is CSAREGLMWEQYF. CDR3 DNA sequence: TGCAGTGCTAGAGAGGGCCTTATGTGGGAGCAGTACTTC.

V and J are TRBV11-2 and TRBJ2-2, with D maybe TRBD2 (6 bases). V was shortened by 11 bases and J by 1 base, with 14 bases between the two germline ends. The germline gives CDR1 SGHAT, CDR2 FQNNGV. The CDR3 covers 14 residues. The chain's CDR3 is CAHGGSGNTGELFF. In DNA, the CDR3 is TGTGCCCACGGGGGTAGCGGGAACACCGGGGAGCTGTTTTTT. The full variable domain, completed using reference TRBV11-2 and TRBJ2-2, is EAGVAQSPRYKIIEKRQSVAFWCNPISGHATLYWYQQILGQGPKLLIQFQNNGVVDDSQLPKDRFSAERLKGVDSTLKIQPAKLEDSAVYLCAHGGSGNTGELFFGEGSRLTVL.

In this sample, this clonotype turned up many times. The chain links TRBV6-5 to TRBJ2-4; D remains ambiguous. Germline assignment: CDR1 MNHEY and CDR2 SVGAGI. The CDR3 contains 12 residues. Trimming took off 8 bases at V and 6 bases at J, with 11 bases between the two ends. The CDR3 sequence: CASLSSGNIQYF. The CDR3 DNA reads as TGTGCCAGCCTTTCCTCCGGAAACATTCAGTACTTC.

CDR3 sequence (DNA): TGCGCCAGCAGCTTGGTAACTTCGGGACAGCGGGTATACGAGCAGTACTTC. Its protein product is CASSLVTSGQRVYEQYF. The rearrangement uses TRBV5-1 and TRBJ2-7; a weak D match, TRBD1 (7 bases). CDR3 size: 17 residues. The germline V gene encodes CDR1 SGHRS and CDR2 YFSETQ. Trimming took 0 bases from V and 4 from J, leaving 20 bases between them.

This clonotype has a count of ten or more. The chain recombines TRBV27 with TRBJ2-1; TRBD2 matches 11 bases. This CDR3 comprises 15 residues. From germline, CDR1 is MNHEY and CDR2 SMNVEV (reference sequence). V dropped 5 bases and J dropped 0; count of bases not matched to a gene: 0. CDR3 bases: TGTGCCAGCAGTACTAGCGGGAGCTCCTACAATGAGCAGTTCTTC. This sequence encodes CASSTSGSSYNEQFF.

V gene TRBV5-1 combines with J gene TRBJ1-2; D is unclear. Trimming shortened V by 4 bases and J by 1 base, and 8 bases separated the two germline ends. Per germline, CDR1 SGHRS and CDR2 YFSETQ. This CDR3 is 13 amino acids long. CDR3 bases: TGCGCCAGCAGCATGTGGGTTAACTATGGCTACACCTTC. Encoded protein: CASSMWVNYGYTF.

The rearrangement links TRBV12-3 or TRBV12-4 to TRBJ2-7, with D possibly being TRBD2 (6 bases). Trimming removed 7 bases at V and 7 bases at J, with 32 bases between. There are 18 residues in the CDR3. The CDR3 is CASTHRINLGGAVEEQYF. In DNA form, the CDR3 reads TGTGCCAGCACCCATCGTATCAATTTGGGGGGAGCGGTGGAAGAGCAGTACTTC.

This clonotype was seen more than once but under ten times. The chain combines TRBV20-1 with TRBJ2-3; 9 positions agree with TRBD1. With V trimmed by 5 bases and J by 4 bases, 19 bases remained unmatched. CDR3 length: 18 residues. CDR1 and CDR2 from the germline V gene are DFQATT and SNEGSKA (reference sequence). The CDR3 is CSASNPLGTGSEPDTQYF. The CDR3 DNA is TGCAGTGCTTCCAACCCTTTAGGGACAGGGTCCGAACCAGATACGCAGTATTTT.

The chain has TRBV3-1 and TRBJ1-4; D ambiguous. The length of the CDR3 is 15 residues. Germline CDR1 reads LGHDT; CDR2 reads YNNKEL (reference sequence). V was pared by 1 base and J by 6 bases, with 12 bases between. CDR3 residues: CASSQAGSRDEKLFF. DNA for the CDR3: TGTGCCAGCAGCCAAGCAGGCAGTAGAGATGAAAAACTGTTTTTT.

This clonotype was detected only a few times. The chain uses TRBV29-1 and TRBJ2-7, with D possibly TRBD2 on 6 matching bases. Germline V gene sequence: CDR1 SQVTM, CDR2 ANQGSEA. CDR3 length: 11 amino acids. V lost 6 bases to trimming and J lost 7 bases, with 13 bases between them. CDR3 bases: TGCAGCGTGGGACTTTCAAGTGAGCAGTACTTC. Protein product: CSVGLSSEQYF.

This rearrangement joins TRBV12-3 or TRBV12-4 to TRBJ2-1, with 7 bases identical to TRBD2. V was pared by 5 bases and J by 6 bases, with 10 bases of the junction left unmatched. The CDR3 loop spans 15 amino acids. The CDR3 DNA sequence: TGTGCCAGCAGTCCCACCGGGCGGGAGCCCAATGAGCAGTTCTTC. Translated: CASSPTGREPNEQFF.

The genes are TRBV5-6 and TRBJ2-7, with 8 positions matching TRBD1. This CDR3 spans 13 amino acids. After removal of 4 bases from V and 4 bases from J, the junction contained 4 bases not matched to a gene. The germline gives CDR1 SGHDT, CDR2 YYEEEE. CDR3 amino acids: CASSPDREYEQYF. As DNA, the CDR3 is TGTGCCAGCAGCCCGGACAGGGAGTACGAGCAGTACTTC.

For the CDR3, the DNA is TGTGCCAGCAGAGACCCGGGGCAGCTCGCCTACGAGCAGTACTTC. It specifies CASRDPGQLAYEQYF. V usage is TRBV6-1 and J usage is TRBJ2-7; D tentatively fits TRBD1 or TRBD2 (5 bases each). The germline V gene encodes CDR1 MNHNS and CDR2 SASEGT. The CDR3 spans 15 residues. Trimming pared 6 bases from V and 2 bases from J, leaving 17 bases between.

J is TRBJ2-7 and V is TRBV9; possible D gene TRBD1, 5 bases. Deletions cut 3 bases from V and 6 bases from J, with 10 bases between. Germline V gives CDR1 SGDLS, CDR2 YYNGEE. This CDR3 spans 12 amino acids. CDR3 residues: CASSATGIEQYF. The CDR3, as DNA: TGTGCCAGCAGCGCCACAGGAATCGAGCAGTACTTC.

This chain joins TRBV2 and TRBJ2-1; no definite D call. Germline V lookup: CDR1 SNHLY, CDR2 FYNNEI. The CDR3 covers 14 residues. V lost 2 bases and J lost 0, with 5 bases in between. The CDR3 nucleotides read TGTGCCAGCAGTGAATACAGCTCCTACAATGAGCAGTTCTTC. It yields the protein CASSEYSSYNEQFF.